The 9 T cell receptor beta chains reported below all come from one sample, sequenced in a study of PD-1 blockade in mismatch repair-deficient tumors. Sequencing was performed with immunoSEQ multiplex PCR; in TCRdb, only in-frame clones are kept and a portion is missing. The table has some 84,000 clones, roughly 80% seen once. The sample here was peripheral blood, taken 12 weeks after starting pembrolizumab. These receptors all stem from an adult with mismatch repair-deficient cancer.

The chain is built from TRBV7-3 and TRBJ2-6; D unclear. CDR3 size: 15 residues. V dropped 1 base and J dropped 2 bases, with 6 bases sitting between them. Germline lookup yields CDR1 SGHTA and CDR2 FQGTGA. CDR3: CASSLRAAGANVLTF. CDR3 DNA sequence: TGTGCCAGCAGCTTAAGGGCGGCTGGGGCCAACGTCCTGACTTTC.

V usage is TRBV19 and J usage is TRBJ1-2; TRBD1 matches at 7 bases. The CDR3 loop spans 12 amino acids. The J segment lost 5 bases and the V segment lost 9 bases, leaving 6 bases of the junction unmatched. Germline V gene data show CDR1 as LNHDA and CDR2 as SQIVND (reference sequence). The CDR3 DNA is TGTGCCAGCTGGGAGGGGGCTTATGGCTACACCTTC. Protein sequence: CASWEGAYGYTF.

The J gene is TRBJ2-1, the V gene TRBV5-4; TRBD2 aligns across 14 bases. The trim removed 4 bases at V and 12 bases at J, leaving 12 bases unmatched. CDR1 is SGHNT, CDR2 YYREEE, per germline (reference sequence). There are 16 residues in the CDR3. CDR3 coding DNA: TGTGCCAGCAGCCTACAGACTAGCGGGAGGGCCCGGAGGCAGTTCTTC. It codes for CASSLQTSGRARRQFF.

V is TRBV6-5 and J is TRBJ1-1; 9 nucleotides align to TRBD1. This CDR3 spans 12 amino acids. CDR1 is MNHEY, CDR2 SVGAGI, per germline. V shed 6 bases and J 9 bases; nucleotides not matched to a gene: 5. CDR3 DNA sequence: TGTGCCAGCAGATGGGGACAGGGTCAAGCTTTCTTT. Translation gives CASRWGQGQAFF.

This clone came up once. CDR3 sequence (DNA): TGTGCCAGCAGCCTCCGACAGGGGGCGGACAATGAGCAGTTCTTC. It yields the protein CASSLRQGADNEQFF. This chain joins TRBV7-4 and TRBJ2-1; the match to TRBD1 covers 10 bases. The V segment lost 5 bases and the J segment 5 bases; nucleotides outside the gene matches: 6. From germline, CDR1 is SGHVT and CDR2 SQSDAQ. This CDR3 has 15 amino acids.

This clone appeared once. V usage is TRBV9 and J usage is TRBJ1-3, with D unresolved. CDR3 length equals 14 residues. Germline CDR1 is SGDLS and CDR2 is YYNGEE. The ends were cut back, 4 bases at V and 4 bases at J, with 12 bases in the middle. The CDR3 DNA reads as TGTGCCAGCAGCCCTCACCAGGCGGGAAACACCATATATTTT. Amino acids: CASSPHQAGNTIYF.

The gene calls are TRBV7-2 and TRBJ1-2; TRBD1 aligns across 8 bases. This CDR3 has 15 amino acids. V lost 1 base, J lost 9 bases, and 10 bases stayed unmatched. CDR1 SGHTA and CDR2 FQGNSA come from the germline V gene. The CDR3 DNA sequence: TGTGCCAGCAGCTTAGAGGGCGGGACAGGTACGAGCTACACCTTC. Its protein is CASSLEGGTGTSYTF. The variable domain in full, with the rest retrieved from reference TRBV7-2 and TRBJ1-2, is GAGVSQSPSNKVTEKGKDVELRCDPISGHTALYWYRQSLGQGLEFLIYFQGNSAPDKSGLPSDRFSAERTGGSVSTLTIQRTQQEDSAVYLCASSLEGGTGTSYTFGSGTRLTVV.

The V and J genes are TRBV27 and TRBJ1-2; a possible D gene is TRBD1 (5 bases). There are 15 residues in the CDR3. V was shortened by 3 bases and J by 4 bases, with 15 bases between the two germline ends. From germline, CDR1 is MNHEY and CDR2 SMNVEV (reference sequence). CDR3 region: CASSFEGRVGYGYTF. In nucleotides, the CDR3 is TGTGCCAGCAGTTTTGAGGGCAGGGTGGGCTATGGCTACACCTTC.

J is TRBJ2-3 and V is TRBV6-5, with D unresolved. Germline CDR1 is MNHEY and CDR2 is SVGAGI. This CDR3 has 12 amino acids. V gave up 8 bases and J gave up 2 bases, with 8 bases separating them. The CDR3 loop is CASGRFTDTQYF. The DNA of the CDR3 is TGTGCCAGCGGCAGGTTCACAGATACGCAGTATTTT.